The 12 T cell receptor beta chains reported below all come from one sample, sequenced in a study of Ad26.COV2.S vaccination and SARS-CoV-2 variants. The treatment is: roughly 19 received Ad26.COV2.S at low or high dose, single or two shots; a few received placebo; per-sample allocation not given. On day 63 after the first injection, vaccine and placebo recipients gave samples. Libraries were prepared by immunoSEQ multiplex PCR; TCRdb keeps only in-frame clonotypes and omits some of them. The top ten hold 9% to 15% of the sample, which has a few hundred thousand clones, about 93% seen once. This specimen was peripheral blood, taken in a trial of Ad26.COV2.S vaccine versus placebo. The receptors originated from a person aged 18-60 years who received the Ad26.COV2.S COVID-19 vaccine or a placebo.

Of note for this clone: Other DNA sequences in the same sample also yield this CDR3. V gene TRBV6-5 combines with J gene TRBJ2-7, with D hard to call. Between the trimmed V and J ends, which lost 0 bases and 0 bases, there was a span of 9 bases. From germline, CDR1 is MNHEY and CDR2 SVGAGI. The CDR3 sequence is 15 residues long. The CDR3 loop is CASSYSSGSSYEQYF. CDR3 nucleotide sequence: TGTGCCAGCAGTTACTCGTCGGGCAGCTCCTACGAGCAGTACTTC.

This clone was seen more than once but under ten times. This rearrangement joins TRBV2 to TRBJ1-6; 10 positions agree with TRBD1. Germline V CDR1 and CDR2: SNHLY, FYNNEI. This CDR3 spans 18 amino acids. After removal of 1 base from V and 8 bases from J, the junction contained 11 bases not matched to a gene. CDR3 loop: CASSEVDSGTGVDSPLHF. For the CDR3, the DNA is TGTGCCAGCAGTGAAGTGGACTCCGGGACAGGGGTCGATTCACCCCTCCACTTT.

V and J are TRBV6-5 and TRBJ1-5; 7 bases agree with TRBD1. Losses at the gene ends were 4 bases for V and 4 bases for J; bases not matched to a gene: 10. The CDR3 runs 16 residues. Germline lookup yields CDR1 MNHEY and CDR2 SVGAGI. This chain's CDR3 is CASSSSPGGGNQPQHF. The CDR3 coding sequence is TGTGCCAGCAGTTCAAGTCCAGGGGGAGGGAATCAGCCCCAGCATTTT.

The CDR3 DNA reads TGTGCCTGGAGCTCACTCTCCGGGACAGGGGCTGAGTGGCAGTACTTC. Its translation: CAWSSLSGTGAEWQYF. The chain recombines TRBV30 with TRBJ2-7; 10 bases line up with TRBD1. The CDR3 has 16 residues. J was trimmed by 9 bases and V by 3 bases; bases with no gene match: 17. The germline V gene encodes CDR1 GTSNPN and CDR2 SVGIG (reference sequence).

The V gene is TRBV2, the J gene TRBJ2-7; D not certain. This CDR3 contains 12 residues. CDR1 SNHLY and CDR2 FYNNEI come from the germline V gene. The V gene lost 7 bases and the J gene lost 3 bases, with 10 bases spanning the gap. Here the CDR3 reads CASTWVGYEQYF. CDR3 sequence (DNA): TGTGCCAGCACCTGGGTAGGCTACGAGCAGTACTTC. The whole variable domain, filled in from reference TRBV2 and TRBJ2-7, reads EPEVTQTPSHQVTQMGQEVILRCVPISNHLYFYWYRQILGQKVEFLVSFYNNEISEKSEIFDDQFSVERPDGSNFTLKIRSTKLEDSAMYFCASTWVGYEQYFGPGTRLTVT.

V is TRBV6-1 and J is TRBJ2-1; 9 bases are a match to TRBD1. Germline V gene sequence: CDR1 MNHNS, CDR2 SASEGT. The CDR3 is 15 amino acids. The V segment lost 3 bases and the J segment 9 bases; nucleotides outside the gene matches: 9. This CDR3 is CASSDGTGFYFEQFF. The CDR3 nucleotides are TGTGCCAGCAGTGACGGGACAGGGTTTTACTTTGAGCAGTTCTTC.

CDR3 nucleotides: TGTGCCAGCAGCTCAAATCAGGGTAATGAGCAGTTCTTC. Protein sequence: CASSSNQGNEQFF. V usage is TRBV7-3 and J usage is TRBJ2-1; a weak D match, TRBD1 (5 bases). The CDR3 covers 13 residues. The V gene lost 4 bases and the J gene lost 7 bases, with 11 bases spanning the gap. Germline CDR1 and CDR2: SGHTA and FQGTGA.

The chain recombines TRBV19 with TRBJ2-1, with D maybe TRBD2 (6 bases). The CDR3 loop spans 16 amino acids. V was cut by 3 bases and J by 2 bases, with 14 bases left in between. Germline V gene sequence: CDR1 LNHDA, CDR2 SQIVND (reference sequence). The CDR3 region has the DNA TGTGCCAGTAGTATCTTAGCGGAGGGGCCCTACAATGAGCAGTTCTTC. Its translation is CASSILAEGPYNEQFF.

J is TRBJ2-1 and V is TRBV18; unclear D gene. Per the germline V gene, CDR1 is KGHSH and CDR2 is LQKENI. CDR3 length: 13 amino acids. The V and J ends lost 1 base and 5 bases respectively, with 6 bases between them. This chain's CDR3 is CASSPRSDNEQFF. The DNA of the CDR3 is TGTGCCAGCTCACCACGGTCAGACAATGAGCAGTTCTTC.

This chain links TRBV30 with TRBJ2-5; D remains unclear. CDR3 size: 14 residues. V was trimmed by 0 bases and J by 4 bases, leaving 12 bases between them. In germline, CDR1 is GTSNPN, CDR2 SVGIG (reference sequence). The CDR3 protein is CAWSVYEKPETQYF. The DNA of the CDR3 is TGTGCCTGGAGTGTATATGAAAAACCAGAGACCCAGTACTTC.

This clone has a handful of counts. The V call is TRBV10-3, the J call TRBJ1-1; D might be TRBD1 (5 bases). V lost 6 bases and J lost 6, with 17 bases in between. Germline V CDR1 and CDR2: ENHRY, SYGVKD. The CDR3 length is 14 residues. CDR3 bases: TGTGCCATCAGCCGGGACCGTACTTTCCCTGAAGCTTTCTTT. It encodes CAISRDRTFPEAFF.

CDR3 region: CASTEVGTMSLNTEAFF. For the CDR3, the DNA is TGTGCCAGCACCGAAGTGGGGACAATGTCCTTGAACACTGAAGCTTTCTTT. J is TRBJ1-1 and V is TRBV2, with a possible D match to TRBD1 (6 bases). Trimming took 7 bases from V and 0 from J, leaving 21 bases between them. The germline V gene has CDR1 SNHLY and CDR2 FYNNEI. The CDR3 runs to 17 residues.